The 11 T cell receptor beta chains reported below all come from one sample, sequenced in a study of OX40 agonist ivuxolimab in advanced cancers. Only in-frame clones appear in the TCRdb table, and some are missing; sequencing was by immunoSEQ multiplex PCR. The repertoire consists of 78,000 or so clones, with roughly 90% occurring once and the leading ten covering over 7.5%. This material consisted of CD4+ or CD8+ T cells sorted from blood, taken in a trial of the OX40 agonist ivuxolimab. The source of these receptors is an adult with an advanced solid tumor such as melanoma, head and neck, liver or kidney cancer.

CDR3 DNA sequence: TGTGCCAGCAGCTCCTCCTCGGGGATCTACGAGCAGTACTTC. The encoded protein is CASSSSSGIYEQYF. The chain couples TRBV7-9 to TRBJ2-7; tentatively, D is TRBD2 (5 bases). The CDR3 has 14 amino acids. V was cut by 4 bases and J by 3 bases, with 13 bases left in between. Germline CDR1 reads SEHNR; CDR2 reads FQNEAQ (reference sequence).

This clone was detected only once. The chain recombines TRBV4-1 with TRBJ2-4, with a weak D call TRBD2 (5 bases). The CDR3 spans 16 residues. Trimming removed 4 bases from V and 1 base from J, with 14 bases in between. Germline CDR1 and CDR2: MGHRA and YSYEKL. The CDR3 is CASSPEVGSAKNIQYF. CDR3 nucleotides: TGCGCCAGCAGCCCGGAGGTGGGCTCGGCCAAAAACATTCAGTACTTC.

The V and J genes are TRBV27 and TRBJ2-7, with 7 bases aligning to TRBD2. Per germline, CDR1 MNHEY and CDR2 SMNVEV (reference sequence). J lost 8 bases, V lost 2 bases, and 9 bases had no gene match. The CDR3 has 14 amino acids. CDR3 in DNA: TGTGCCAGCAGTTTAGGGCACGGGGGAGGGAAGCAGTACTTC. Amino acid sequence: CASSLGHGGGKQYF.

V gene TRBV7-2 combines with J gene TRBJ2-1; D is tentatively TRBD1 or TRBD2 (5 bases each). With 2 bases removed from V and 8 bases from J, the gap between germline ends came to 22 bases. CDR3 length: 17 amino acids. CDR1 and CDR2 from the germline V gene are SGHTA and FQGNSA. CDR3 in amino acids: CASSLHPPGTALDEQFF. Here the CDR3 DNA reads TGTGCCAGCAGCTTACACCCTCCCGGGACCGCCTTGGATGAGCAGTTCTTC.

This chain joins TRBV27 and TRBJ2-1, with D unclear. CDR1 and CDR2 from the germline V gene are MNHEY and SMNVEV (reference sequence). This CDR3 is 13 amino acids long. Trimming stripped 4 bases from V and 5 bases from J, with 9 bases between. CDR3 in DNA: TGTGCCAGCAGTTACCGGATCGACAATGAGCAGTTCTTC. This codes for CASSYRIDNEQFF.

The chain recombines TRBV7-9 with TRBJ2-7, with D uncertain. Deletions cut 4 bases from V and 3 bases from J, with 7 bases between. Germline loops: CDR1 SEHNR, CDR2 FQNEAQ (reference sequence). This CDR3 comprises 12 residues. CDR3 sequence: CASSSSDYEQYF. The CDR3 DNA reads TGTGCCAGCAGCTCCAGCGACTACGAGCAGTACTTC.

Here the CDR3 DNA reads TGTGCCAGCAGTTTAGGGTACCTGAACACTGAAGCTTTCTTT. The encoded protein is CASSLGYLNTEAFF. This chain joins TRBV27 and TRBJ1-1; D remains ambiguous. The CDR3 totals 14 residues. The germline CDR1 and CDR2 sequences are MNHEY and SMNVEV (reference sequence). V was trimmed by 2 bases and J by 0 bases, leaving 7 bases between them.

The chain recombines TRBV6-5 with TRBJ2-5; TRBD1 is a possible D gene (5 bases). Germline loops: CDR1 MNHEY, CDR2 SVGAGI. The V end lost 0 bases, the J end lost 0 bases, and 11 bases lay between the germline ends. The CDR3 totals 16 residues. Here the CDR3 reads CASSYSTGQYQETQYF. The CDR3 DNA follows: TGTGCCAGCAGTTACTCAACAGGCCAGTACCAAGAGACCCAGTACTTC.

The count of this clone is one. The gene calls are TRBV13 and TRBJ2-3; 9 bases match TRBD2. CDR3 size: 16 residues. J lost 8 bases, V lost 8 bases, and 17 bases had no gene match. Germline V gene data show CDR1 as PRHDT and CDR2 as FYEKMQ (reference sequence). The DNA for the CDR3 is TGTGCCAGCTGGACCGTAGCGGGGGCCTTTCCGGGTACGCAGTATTTT. Translating it yields CASWTVAGAFPGTQYF.

This chain links TRBV6-4 with TRBJ2-6; no clear D. The CDR3 contains 14 residues. CDR1 is MRHNA, CDR2 SNTAGT, per germline. The V and J ends lost 3 bases and 4 bases respectively, with 7 bases between them. The CDR3 region is CASSEGPGANVLTF. As DNA, the CDR3 is TGTGCCAGCAGTGAGGGCCCCGGGGCCAACGTCCTGACTTTC.

The chain combines TRBV6-5 with TRBJ1-1, with D unclear. Germline CDR1 is MNHEY and CDR2 is SVGAGI. CDR3 length: 15 residues. V was cut by 0 bases and J by 3 bases, with 11 bases left in between. CDR3 sequence reads: CASSYSAGGYTEAFF. CDR3 DNA: TGTGCCAGCAGTTACTCGGCGGGTGGGTACACTGAAGCTTTCTTT.